The present entry profiles one T cell receptor (beta chain) with its context. CDR3 length equals 15 residues. CDR1 is SQVTM and CDR2 is ANQGSEA in the germline V gene. Deletions cut 7 bases from V and 1 base from J, with 14 bases between. These data belong to a study of T cell changes during pregnancy in multiple sclerosis. This table comes from immunoSEQ multiplex PCR, and its TCRdb copy is limited to in-frame clones, with some not included. The sample shows over 40,000 clones, about 90% of them seen only once. The sample here was peripheral blood, taken in the second trimester of pregnancy. V gene TRBV29-1 combines with J gene TRBJ2-6; D unclear. This sequence was found in a female donor in good health, enrolled as a control in a pregnancy study. The CDR3 region is CSARLVRSGANVLTF. In nucleotides, the CDR3 is TGCAGCGCCAGACTGGTCCGGTCTGGGGCCAACGTCCTGACTTTC. The full variable domain, rest sourced from reference TRBV29-1 and TRBJ2-6, is SAVISQKPSRDICQRGTSLTIQCQVDSQVTMMFWYRQQPGQSLTLIATANQGSEATYESGFVIDKFPISRPNLTFSTLTVSNMSPEDSSIYLCSARLVRSGANVLTFGAGSRLTVL.